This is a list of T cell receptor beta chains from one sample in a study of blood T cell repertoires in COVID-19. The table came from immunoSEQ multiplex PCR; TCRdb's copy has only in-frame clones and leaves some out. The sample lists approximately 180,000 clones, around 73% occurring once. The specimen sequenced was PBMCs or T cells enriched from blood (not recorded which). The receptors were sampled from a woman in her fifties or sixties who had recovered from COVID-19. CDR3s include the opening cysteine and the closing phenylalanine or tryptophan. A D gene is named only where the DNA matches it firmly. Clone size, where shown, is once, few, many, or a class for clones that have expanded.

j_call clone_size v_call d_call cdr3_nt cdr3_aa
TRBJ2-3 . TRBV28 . TGTGCCCCCCGGCGGGACTGTAGCACAGATACGCAGTATTTT CAPRRDCSTDTQYF
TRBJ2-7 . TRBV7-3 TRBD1 TGTGCCAGCAGCTCCACCGGGACAGGGACCTACGAGCAGTACTTC CASSSTGTGTYEQYF
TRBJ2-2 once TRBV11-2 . TGTGCCAGCAGCTGGGGCCAGCTGGGTAACACCGGGGAGCTGTTTTTT CASSWGQLGNTGELFF
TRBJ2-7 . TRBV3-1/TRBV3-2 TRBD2 TGTGCCAGCAGCCAATCGACCCCGACTAGCGGACTAACCTACGAGCAGTACTTC CASSQSTPTSGLTYEQYF
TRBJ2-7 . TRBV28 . TGTGCCAGCTGTACAGGGGAGGCTTTATGGGAGCAGTACTTC CASCTGEALWEQYF
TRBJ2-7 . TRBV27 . TGTGCCAGCAGTTCCCCGCTCCGGGAACACGAGCAGTACTTC CASSSPLREHEQYF
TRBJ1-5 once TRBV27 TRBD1 TGTGCCAGCAGAGCACAGGGGAGTATCGGTTTGCCCCAGCATTTT CASRAQGSIGLPQHF
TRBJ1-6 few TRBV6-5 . TGTGCCAGCAGGGCAGGCTATAATTCACCCCTCCACTTT CASRAGYNSPLHF
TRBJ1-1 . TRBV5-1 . TGCGCCAGCAGCTTGGAATCTAGGGGCACTGAAGCTTTCTTT CASSLESRGTEAFF
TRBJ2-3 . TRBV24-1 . TGTGCCACCAGTGATCTATATAGTGTTCGAGATACGCAGTATTTT CATSDLYSVRDTQYF
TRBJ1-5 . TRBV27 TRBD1 TGTGCCAGCAGACCTAGACAGGGGGTTAGCAATCAGCCCCAGCATTTT CASRPRQGVSNQPQHF
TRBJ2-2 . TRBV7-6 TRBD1 TGTGCCAGCAGCTTAGGGCCGGGACAGGGGGTTGACACCGGGGAGCTGTTTTTT CASSLGPGQGVDTGELFF
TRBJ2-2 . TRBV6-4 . TGTGCCAGCAGCCATGGCCCCCCTGGGGAGCTGTTTTTT CASSHGPPGELFF
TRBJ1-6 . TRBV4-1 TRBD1 TGCGCCAGCAGCCCGACAGGGGGCCCTATCATCTATAATTCACCCCTCCACTTT CASSPTGGPIIYNSPLHF
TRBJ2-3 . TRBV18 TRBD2 TGTGCCAGCTCACCCTTAGCGGGAGGGCGACAAGATACGCAGTATTTT CASSPLAGGRQDTQYF
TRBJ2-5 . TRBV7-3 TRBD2 TGTGCCAGCAGCCCGGGGGGGCAGATACAAGAGACCCAGTACTTC CASSPGGQIQETQYF
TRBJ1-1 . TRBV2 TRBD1 TGTGCCAGCAGGTACAGGGGGATAGTGAACACTGAAGCTTTCTTT CASRYRGIVNTEAFF
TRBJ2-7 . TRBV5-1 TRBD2 TGCGCCAGCAGTCCTGGGACTAGAGGGTTCGAGCAGTACTTC CASSPGTRGFEQYF
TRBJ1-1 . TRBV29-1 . TGCAGCGTGCAACCCCAGGGTGACACTGAAGCTTTCTTT CSVQPQGDTEAFF
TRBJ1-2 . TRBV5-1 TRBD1 TGCGCCAGCAGCTTCGGACAGGGTCCCTATGGCTACACCTTC CASSFGQGPYGYTF
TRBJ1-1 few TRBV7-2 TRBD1 TGTGCCAGCAGCTTGGGACAGCAGAACACTGAAGCTTTCTTT CASSLGQQNTEAFF
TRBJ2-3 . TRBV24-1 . TGTGCCACCAGTGATACCACCGGGGTATTACTGCAGTATTTT CATSDTTGVLLQYF
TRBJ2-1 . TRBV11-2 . TGTGCCAGCAGCTTAGGCCCGAGCTCCTACAATGAGCAGTTCTTC CASSLGPSSYNEQFF
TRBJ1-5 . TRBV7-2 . TGTGCCAGCAGCTTATCGAGCAATCAGCCCCAGCATTTT CASSLSSNQPQHF
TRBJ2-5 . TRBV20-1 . TGCAGTGCTCAAGAGATACAGACCCAGTACTTC CSAQEIQTQYF
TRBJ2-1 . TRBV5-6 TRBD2 TGTGCCAGCAGCCCGGCCCCTAGCGGATCCTACAATGAGCAGTTCTTC CASSPAPSGSYNEQFF
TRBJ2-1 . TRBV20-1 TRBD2 TGCAGTGCTAGTAGAGAGACTAGCGGGGTTCAGTTCTTC CSASRETSGVQFF
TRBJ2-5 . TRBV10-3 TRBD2 TGTGCCATCAGTGATGCCGGGGGGTCTCAAGAGACCCAGTACTTC CAISDAGGSQETQYF
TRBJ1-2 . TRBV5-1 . TGCGCCAGCAGCGCCACGGGGGTTAACTATGGCTACACCTTC CASSATGVNYGYTF
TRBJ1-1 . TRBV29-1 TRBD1 TGCAGCGTTTCGGGACAGGGAAACACTGAAGCTTTCTTT CSVSGQGNTEAFF
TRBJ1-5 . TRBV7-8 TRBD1 TGTGCCAGCAGCCCGGACAGGGCGAGCAATCAGCCCCAGCATTTT CASSPDRASNQPQHF
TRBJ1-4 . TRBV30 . TGTGCCTGGAGTTTCGGGGGTGGTGAAAAACTGTTTTTT CAWSFGGGEKLFF
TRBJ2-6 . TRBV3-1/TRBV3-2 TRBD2 TGTGCCAGCAGCCAAGGGGGACTAGCGGGTATGGGCTCTGGGGCCAACGTCCTGACTTTC CASSQGGLAGMGSGANVLTF